This T cell receptor (beta chain) derives from a study of spatial heterogeneity in lung cancer. The time point denotes: sample taken at primary tumor resection. Whole RNA came from tumor, nontumor lung or frozen PBMC and was sequenced without being sorted. Notes on the study in general: The number of expanded tumor alpha and beta chains correlated with mutation number.

About this clonotype itself: No antigen is known for it.

TCRdb called the 5' RACE reads again in MiXCR, with one record for every CDR3 protein. The table records some 5,000 distinct CDR3 sequences, 13% of them present only once. The TCR was taken from a female donor with early-stage non-small cell lung cancer. This sample comprised lung tumor tissue, obtained at surgery.

Written as DNA, the CDR3 is TGCAGCGTTGAAAGGGTAGCGGGGCCCTCCGGCGGTGAGCAGTTCTTC. Its translation: CSVERVAGPSGGEQFF. The rearrangement joins TRBV29-1 to TRBJ2-1; TRBD2 aligns across 8 bases. J lost 9 bases, V lost 2 bases, and 15 bases had no gene match. CDR1 and CDR2 (germline): SQVTM, ANQGSEA. The CDR3 runs to 16 residues.